The 4 T cell receptor beta chains below come from one sample, sequenced in a study of cytomegalovirus exposure and HLA in healthy donors. Researchers ran the PCR with 60 Vbeta and 13 Jbeta primers. Sequenced by immunoSEQ multiplex PCR; TCRdb stores in-frame clones only, minus some. The sample table sets out approximately 120,000 clones. The sequenced sample was PBMCs. The receptor source for this set is a woman aged 55 to 70 in good health and CMV-seronegative.

The chain has TRBV5-1 and TRBJ1-6; 7 nucleotides align to TRBD1. The germline V gene has CDR1 SGHRS and CDR2 YFSETQ. This CDR3 is built from 14 residues. The V segment lost 0 bases and the J segment 7 bases; nucleotides outside the gene matches: 1. The CDR3 DNA reads TGCGCCAGCAGCTTGGAACAGGGGAATTCACCCCTCCACTTT. This translates into CASSLEQGNSPLHF.

This chain uses TRBV5-1 with TRBJ2-5, with TRBD2 matching over 9 bases. V shed 4 bases and J 4 bases; nucleotides not matched to a gene: 8. This CDR3 has 15 amino acids. Germline-derived CDR1 and CDR2 are SGHRS and YFSETQ. CDR3 nucleotide sequence: TGCGCCAGCAGCCGAGGGATAGCGGGGGCAGAGACCCAGTACTTC. Translation gives CASSRGIAGAETQYF. Drawing the rest from reference TRBV5-1 and TRBJ2-5, the complete variable domain is KAGVTQTPRYLIKTRGQQVTLSCSPISGHRSVSWYQQTPGQGLQFLFEYFSETQRNKGNFPGRFSGRQFSNSRSEMNVSTLELGDSALYLCASSRGIAGAETQYFGPGTRLLVL.

V and J are TRBV7-9 and TRBJ2-7; 8 nucleotides line up with TRBD2. Germline loops: CDR1 SEHNR, CDR2 FQNEAQ (reference sequence). The V gene end was trimmed by 5 bases and the J gene end by 4 bases; junction bases not matched to a gene: 7. This CDR3 comprises 14 residues. CDR3 nucleotide sequence: TGTGCCAGCAGCCCCCGGGGGGGCCGTTACGAGCAGTACTTC. Its protein is CASSPRGGRYEQYF.

This rearrangement joins TRBV18 to TRBJ2-7; tentative D call: TRBD1 (6 bases). Germline CDR1 KGHSH, CDR2 LQKENI. The V end lost 4 bases, the J end lost 2 bases, and 9 bases lay between the germline ends. The CDR3 runs 13 residues. The CDR3 sequence is CASSLGTPYEQYF. The CDR3 region has the DNA TGTGCCAGCTCACTGGGGACACCCTACGAGCAGTACTTC.